Following are 17 T cell receptor beta chains from one sample sequenced in a study of blood T cells in healthy people across ages. Primed by a sample-barcoded 5' primer and a J-beta primer mix, a second PCR proceeded for about 6 to 11 cycles. TCRdb re-derived calls from the 5' RACE reads in MiXCR, one entry per CDR3 protein. The repertoire holds around 850,000 distinct CDR3 sequences, with under 40% as singletons. The specimen sequenced was blood. These receptors came from a man aged 18 to 30 in good health.

The rearrangement links TRBV28 to TRBJ2-1, with TRBD2 as a possible D gene (7 bases). V dropped 1 base and J dropped 0 bases, with 19 bases sitting between them. CDR1 is MDHEN and CDR2 is SYDVKM in the germline V gene. The CDR3 contains 19 residues. CDR3 amino acids: CASSLSSWRGPSSYNEQFF. CDR3 DNA sequence: TGTGCCAGCAGTTTATCCAGTTGGCGGGGGCCATCCTCCTACAATGAGCAGTTCTTC. Combining the CDR3 with reference TRBV28 and TRBJ2-1 gives the whole variable domain DVKVTQSSRYLVKRTGEKVFLECVQDMDHENMFWYRQDPGLGLRLIYFSYDVKMKEKGDIPEGYSVSREKKERFSLILESASTNQTSMYLCASSLSSWRGPSSYNEQFFGPGTRLTVL.

The rearrangement joins TRBV4-1 to TRBJ1-5; 7 nucleotides agree with TRBD1. The CDR3 extends over 16 amino acids. Germline CDR1 is MGHRA and CDR2 is YSYEKL. V was clipped by 1 base and J by 6 bases; unmatched bases: 9. Here the CDR3 reads CASSQGSAGGSQPQHF. CDR3 coding DNA: TGCGCCAGCAGCCAAGGGTCCGCAGGGGGAAGTCAGCCCCAGCATTTT.

This clonotype appeared once. Possible read error: a much larger clone is one base away. The V gene is TRBV12-3 or TRBV12-4, the J gene TRBJ2-3; tentatively, D is TRBD1 or TRBD2 (5 bases each). The CDR3 loop spans 14 amino acids. The CDR3 nucleotides read TGTGCCAGCAGTCCGGACCTCGGGGCAGATGCGCAGTATTTT. Its protein is CASSPDLGADAQYF.

This clonotype was detected ten times or more. The rearrangement joins TRBV29-1 to TRBJ2-1; D gene uncertain. CDR1 and CDR2 (germline): SQVTM, ANQGSEA. Trimming removed 6 bases at V and 7 bases at J, with 7 bases between. The CDR3 is 10 residues long. As DNA, the CDR3 is TGCAGCGTGAGTCAAAATGAGCAGTTCTTC. Its translation: CSVSQNEQFF.

The chain couples TRBV29-1 to TRBJ2-5; 12 bases map to TRBD2. This CDR3 has 14 amino acids. Trimming removed 5 bases from V and 11 bases from J; junction bases left unmatched: 12. Germline CDR1 is SQVTM and CDR2 is ANQGSEA. The CDR3 region is CSVKLAGGGNEQYF. The CDR3 DNA is TGCAGCGTTAAGCTAGCGGGGGGGGGCAATGAGCAGTACTTC.

This clonotype showed up just a few times. J is TRBJ2-3 and V is TRBV3-1; D unclear. The CDR3 runs 14 residues. V gave up 0 bases and J gave up 5 bases, with 9 bases separating them. Germline V gene data show CDR1 as LGHDT and CDR2 as YNNKEL (reference sequence). This CDR3 reads CASSQDSTRDTQYF. The CDR3 nucleotides are TGTGCCAGCAGCCAAGATAGTACCCGAGATACGCAGTATTTT.

This clonotype showed up just a few times. The J gene is TRBJ2-3, the V gene TRBV2, with 12 bases matching TRBD2. This CDR3 has 17 amino acids. The germline V gene encodes CDR1 SNHLY and CDR2 FYNNEI. V lost 6 bases and J lost 2; bases outside the gene matches: 9. CDR3 amino acids: CASSGTSGLYPTDTQYF. DNA of the CDR3: TGTGCCAGCAGCGGGACTAGCGGGCTATACCCCACAGATACGCAGTATTTT.

The chain joins TRBV5-1 to TRBJ2-1; D unclear. The J call may be in error: the DNA end matches TRBJ2-7 better. CDR1 is SGHRS and CDR2 is YFSETQ in the germline V gene. This CDR3 spans 15 amino acids. As DNA, the CDR3 is TGCGCCAGCACGCCTGGTGGGGTCTCCTACAATGGGCAGTACTTC. The encoded protein is CASTPGGVSYNGQYF.

There are many counts of this clonotype. The chain is built from TRBV7-2 and TRBJ2-3; no reliable D call. The CDR3 length is 15 residues. The V gene's germline CDR1 is SGHTA and CDR2 FQGNSA. The germline V and J ends were trimmed by 5 bases and 6 bases, with 18 bases remaining between them. The CDR3 reads CASSPWVTQGDTQYF. The CDR3, as DNA: TGTGCCAGCAGCCCCTGGGTCACTCAAGGGGATACGCAGTATTTT.

V is TRBV28 and J is TRBJ1-5; maybe TRBD1 (5 bases). The germline V and J ends were trimmed by 3 bases and 7 bases, with 13 bases remaining between them. CDR3 size: 14 residues. Germline CDR1 and CDR2: MDHEN and SYDVKM. DNA of the CDR3: TGTGCCAGCAGTTTTCAGGGAATCGGACAGCCCCAGCATTTT. This translates into CASSFQGIGQPQHF.

The genes are TRBV14 and TRBJ2-1, with D tentatively TRBD2 (8 bases). Trimming took 3 bases from V and 4 from J, leaving 19 bases between them. Germline-derived CDR1 and CDR2 are SGHDN and FVKESK. This CDR3 region has 17 residues. The CDR3 spells CASSHPQGPGGYNEQFF. The DNA for the CDR3 is TGTGCCAGCAGCCATCCACAGGGGCCGGGAGGGTACAATGAGCAGTTCTTC.

V is TRBV6-5 and J is TRBJ2-3, with D perhaps matching TRBD1 (6 bases). Germline V CDR1 and CDR2: MNHEY, SVGAGI. CDR3 size: 18 residues. Trimming cost V 0 bases and J 2 bases, with 18 bases left between them. In DNA, the CDR3 is TGTGCCAGCAGTTACTCGAGAGGGGGTAGCGCCGTCACAGATACGCAGTATTTT. Protein: CASSYSRGGSAVTDTQYF.

With regard to this clonotype: A much larger clone differs from this one at a single base, so this may be a read error. The V and J genes are TRBV5-1 and TRBJ1-2, with 9 bases aligning to TRBD1. This CDR3 is 14 amino acids long. Trimming at V came to 4 bases and at J to 8 bases, leaving 9 bases not matched to a gene. Germline assignment: CDR1 SGHRS and CDR2 YFSETQ. CDR3 sequence: CASSPSGQGEGYTF. DNA for the CDR3: TGCGCCAGCAGCCCGTCGGGACAGGGCGAGGGCTACACCTTC. The full variable domain, in which reference TRBV5-1 and TRBJ1-2 provide the parts outside the CDR3, is KAGVTQTPRYLIKTRGQQVTLSCSPISGHRSVSWYQQTPGQGLQFLFEYFSETQRNKGNFPGRFSGRQFSNSRSEMNVSTLELGDSALYLCASSPSGQGEGYTFGSGTRLTVV.

The chain has TRBV10-3 and TRBJ2-7, with D perhaps TRBD1 or TRBD2 (6 bases each). CDR3 length: 15 residues. V shed 3 bases and J shed 7 bases, with 19 bases lying between them. Per the germline V gene, CDR1 is ENHRY and CDR2 is SYGVKD. The CDR3 is CAISDSGDWGGEQYF. CDR3 nucleotide sequence: TGTGCCATCAGTGACTCAGGGGACTGGGGTGGTGAGCAGTACTTC.

In regard to this clonotype: The germline gene is not matched at one end of the junction; a read error may be the cause. The chain couples TRBV7-3 to TRBJ1-2; the D gene is possibly TRBD1 (5 bases). Germline V gene lookup returns CDR1 SGHTA and CDR2 FQGTGA. The CDR3 is 14 residues long. In DNA form, the CDR3 reads TGCGCCAGCAGCGAGTGGGGCGTAGTAGAAGGCTACACCTTC. It yields the protein CASSEWGVVEGYTF.

The chain employs TRBV2 and TRBJ2-7; 9 bases align to TRBD1. The germline V gene has CDR1 SNHLY and CDR2 FYNNEI. The length of the CDR3 is 14 residues. Unmatched junction bases numbered 7, after V lost 7 bases and J lost 3 bases. The CDR3, as DNA: TGTGCCAGCACTACGGACAGGGGAGACTACGAGCAGTACTTC. Translated, it gives CASTTDRGDYEQYF.

This clonotype was seen a few times. The genes are TRBV20-1 and TRBJ2-7, with D possibly being TRBD1 (5 bases). V shed 1 base and J shed 1 base, with 11 bases lying between them. CDR3 length: 14 residues. Germline V gene lookup returns CDR1 DFQATT and CDR2 SNEGSKA (reference sequence). CDR3 in amino acids: CSARVQDISYEQYF. CDR3 DNA sequence: TGCAGTGCTAGAGTGCAGGACATATCCTACGAGCAGTACTTC.